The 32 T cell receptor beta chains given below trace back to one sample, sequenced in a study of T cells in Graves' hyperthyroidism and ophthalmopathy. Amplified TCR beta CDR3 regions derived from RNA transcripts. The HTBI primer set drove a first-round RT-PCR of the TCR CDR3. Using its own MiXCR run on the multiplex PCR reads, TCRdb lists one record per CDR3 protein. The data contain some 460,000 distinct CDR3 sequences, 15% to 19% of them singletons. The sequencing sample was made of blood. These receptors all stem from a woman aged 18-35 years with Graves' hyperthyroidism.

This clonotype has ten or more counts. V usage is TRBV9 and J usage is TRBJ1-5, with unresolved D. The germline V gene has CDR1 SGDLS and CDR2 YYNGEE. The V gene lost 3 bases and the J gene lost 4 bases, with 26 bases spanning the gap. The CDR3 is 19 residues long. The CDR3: CASSDGSRWLPSSNQPQHF. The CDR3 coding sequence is TGTGCCAGCAGCGACGGGAGCCGGTGGCTGCCCTCGTCGAATCAGCCCCAGCATTTT.

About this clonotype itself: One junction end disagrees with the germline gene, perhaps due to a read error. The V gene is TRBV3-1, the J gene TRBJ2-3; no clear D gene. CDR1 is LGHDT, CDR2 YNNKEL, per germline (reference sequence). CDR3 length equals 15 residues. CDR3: CTSSQVSHRTDTQYF. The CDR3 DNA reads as TGTACCAGCAGCCAAGTTAGCCACCGCACAGATACGCAGTATTTT.

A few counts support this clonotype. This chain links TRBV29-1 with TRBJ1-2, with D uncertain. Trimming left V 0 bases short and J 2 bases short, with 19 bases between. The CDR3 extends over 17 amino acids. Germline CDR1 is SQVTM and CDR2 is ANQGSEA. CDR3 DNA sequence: TGCAGCGTTGAAGATAGGAACAACCCGAATAGAAACTATGGCTACACCTTC. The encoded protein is CSVEDRNNPNRNYGYTF.

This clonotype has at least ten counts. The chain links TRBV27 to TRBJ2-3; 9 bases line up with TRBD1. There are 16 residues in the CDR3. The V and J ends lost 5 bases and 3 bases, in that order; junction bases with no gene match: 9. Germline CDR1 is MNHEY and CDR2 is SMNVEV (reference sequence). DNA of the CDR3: TGTGCCAGCAGTCCTATACCGGGACAGGGAACAGATACGCAGTATTTT. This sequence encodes CASSPIPGQGTDTQYF.

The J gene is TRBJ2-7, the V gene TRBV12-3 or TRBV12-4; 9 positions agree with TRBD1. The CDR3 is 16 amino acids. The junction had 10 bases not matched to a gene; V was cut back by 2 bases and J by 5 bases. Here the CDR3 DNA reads TGTGCCAGCAGTTTATCGGGGACAGGGATGAAACACGAGCAGTACTTC. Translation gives CASSLSGTGMKHEQYF.

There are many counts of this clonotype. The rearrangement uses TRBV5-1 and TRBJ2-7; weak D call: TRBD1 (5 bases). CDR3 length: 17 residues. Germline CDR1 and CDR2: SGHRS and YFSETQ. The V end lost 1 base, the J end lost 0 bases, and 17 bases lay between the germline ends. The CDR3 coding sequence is TGCGCCAGCAGCTTGCGATCTTTGGGGCAGGGCTCCTACGAGCAGTACTTC. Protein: CASSLRSLGQGSYEQYF.

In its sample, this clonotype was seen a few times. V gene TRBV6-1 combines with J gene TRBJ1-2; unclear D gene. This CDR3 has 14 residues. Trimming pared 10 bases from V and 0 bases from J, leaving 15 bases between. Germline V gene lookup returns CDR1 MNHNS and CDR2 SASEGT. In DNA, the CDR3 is TGTGCCACACTCTCCGAGGGAGCTAACTATGGCTACACCTTC. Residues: CATLSEGANYGYTF.

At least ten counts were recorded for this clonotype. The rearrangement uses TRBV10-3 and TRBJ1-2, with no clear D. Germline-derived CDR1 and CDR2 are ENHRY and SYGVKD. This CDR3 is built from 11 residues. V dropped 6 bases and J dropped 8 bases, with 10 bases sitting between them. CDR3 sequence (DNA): TGTGCCATCAGGGCCGGCCGCGGCTACACCTTC. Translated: CAIRAGRGYTF.

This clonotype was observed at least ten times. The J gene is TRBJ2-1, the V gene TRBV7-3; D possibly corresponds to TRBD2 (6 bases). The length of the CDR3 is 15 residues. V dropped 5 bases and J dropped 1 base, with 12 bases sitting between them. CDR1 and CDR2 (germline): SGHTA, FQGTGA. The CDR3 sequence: CASSGSGPSYNEQFF. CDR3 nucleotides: TGTGCCAGCAGCGGTAGCGGCCCGTCCTACAATGAGCAGTTCTTC.

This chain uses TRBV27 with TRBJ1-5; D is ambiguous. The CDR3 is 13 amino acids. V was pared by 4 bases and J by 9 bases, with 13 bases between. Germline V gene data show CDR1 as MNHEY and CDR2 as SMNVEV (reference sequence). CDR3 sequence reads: CASSSRGKRPQHF. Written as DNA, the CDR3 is TGTGCCAGCAGTTCCCGGGGAAAAAGGCCCCAGCATTTT.

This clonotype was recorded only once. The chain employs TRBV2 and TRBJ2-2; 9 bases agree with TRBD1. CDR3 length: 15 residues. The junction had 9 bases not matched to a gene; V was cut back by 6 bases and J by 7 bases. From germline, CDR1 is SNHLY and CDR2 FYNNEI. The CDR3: CASSVRQGGSGELFF. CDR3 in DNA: TGTGCCAGCAGCGTCCGACAGGGGGGGAGCGGGGAGCTGTTTTTT.

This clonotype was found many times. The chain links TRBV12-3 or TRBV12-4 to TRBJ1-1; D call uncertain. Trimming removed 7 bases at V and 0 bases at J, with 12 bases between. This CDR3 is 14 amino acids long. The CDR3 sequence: CASTLSLVNTEAFF. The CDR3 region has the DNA TGTGCCAGCACCCTTTCCCTGGTGAACACTGAAGCTTTCTTT.

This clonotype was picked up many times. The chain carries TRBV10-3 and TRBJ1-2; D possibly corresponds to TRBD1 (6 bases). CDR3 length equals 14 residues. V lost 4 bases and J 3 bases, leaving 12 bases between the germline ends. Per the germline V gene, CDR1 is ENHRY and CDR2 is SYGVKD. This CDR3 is CAISGGGADYGYTF. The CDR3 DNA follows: TGTGCCATCAGTGGAGGGGGGGCCGACTATGGCTACACCTTC.

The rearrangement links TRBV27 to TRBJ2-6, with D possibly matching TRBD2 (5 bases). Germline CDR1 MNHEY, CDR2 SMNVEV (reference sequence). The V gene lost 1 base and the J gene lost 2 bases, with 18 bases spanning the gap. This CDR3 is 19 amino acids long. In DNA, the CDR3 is TGTGCCAGCAGTTTATACCGGGGTCCCCAAGGACCTGGGGCCAACGTCCTGACTTTC. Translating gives CASSLYRGPQGPGANVLTF. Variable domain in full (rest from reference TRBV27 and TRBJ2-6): EAQVTQNPRYLITVTGKKLTVTCSQNMNHEYMSWYRQDPGLGLRQIYYSMNVEVTDKGDVPEGYKVSRKEKRNFPLILESPSPNQTSLYFCASSLYRGPQGPGANVLTFGAGSRLTVL.

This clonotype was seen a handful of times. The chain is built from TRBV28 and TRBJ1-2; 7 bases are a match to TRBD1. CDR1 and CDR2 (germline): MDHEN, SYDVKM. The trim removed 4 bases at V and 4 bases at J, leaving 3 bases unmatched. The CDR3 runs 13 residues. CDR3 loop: CASSYGQVYGYTF. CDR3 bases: TGTGCCAGCAGTTATGGACAGGTCTATGGCTACACCTTC.

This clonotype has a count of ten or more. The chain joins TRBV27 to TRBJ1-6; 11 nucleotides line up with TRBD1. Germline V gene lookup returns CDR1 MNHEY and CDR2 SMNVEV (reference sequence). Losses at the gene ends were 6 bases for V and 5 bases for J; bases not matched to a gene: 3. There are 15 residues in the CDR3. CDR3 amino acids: CASRWTGGNNSPLHF. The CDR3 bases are TGTGCCAGCAGGTGGACAGGGGGCAATAATTCACCCCTCCACTTT.

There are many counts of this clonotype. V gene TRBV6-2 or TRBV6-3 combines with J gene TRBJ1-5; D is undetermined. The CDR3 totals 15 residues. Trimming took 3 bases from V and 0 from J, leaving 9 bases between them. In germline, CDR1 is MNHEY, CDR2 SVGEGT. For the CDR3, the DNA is TGTGCCAGCAGTTATGGCGGTTATAGCAATCAGCCCCAGCATTTT. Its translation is CASSYGGYSNQPQHF.

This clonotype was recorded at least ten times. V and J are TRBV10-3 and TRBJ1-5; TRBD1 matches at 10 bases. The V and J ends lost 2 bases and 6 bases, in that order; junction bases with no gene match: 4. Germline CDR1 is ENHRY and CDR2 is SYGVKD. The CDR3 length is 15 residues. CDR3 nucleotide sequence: TGTGCCATCAGTGAGACGACAGGGGGCCTTCAGCCCCAGCATTTT. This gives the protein CAISETTGGLQPQHF.

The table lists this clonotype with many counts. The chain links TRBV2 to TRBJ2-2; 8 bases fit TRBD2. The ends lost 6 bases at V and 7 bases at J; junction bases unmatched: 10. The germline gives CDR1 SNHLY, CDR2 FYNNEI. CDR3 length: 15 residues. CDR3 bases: TGTGCCAGCAGACCGAACAGCGGGGGTGGCGGGGAGCTGTTTTTT. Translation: CASRPNSGGGGELFF.

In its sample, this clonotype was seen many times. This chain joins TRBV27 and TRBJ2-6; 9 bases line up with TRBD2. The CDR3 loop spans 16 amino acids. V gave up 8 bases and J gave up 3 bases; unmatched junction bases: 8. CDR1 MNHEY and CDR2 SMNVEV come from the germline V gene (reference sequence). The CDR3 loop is CASRPGTSLGANVLTF. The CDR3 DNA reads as TGTGCCAGCCGTCCCGGGACTAGCCTTGGGGCCAACGTCCTGACTTTC.

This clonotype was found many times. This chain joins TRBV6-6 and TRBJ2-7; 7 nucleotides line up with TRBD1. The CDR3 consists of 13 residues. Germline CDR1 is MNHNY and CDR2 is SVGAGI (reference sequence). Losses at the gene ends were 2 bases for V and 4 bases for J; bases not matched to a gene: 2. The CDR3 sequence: CASSYTQGYEQYF. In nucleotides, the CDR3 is TGTGCCAGCAGTTACACACAGGGGTACGAGCAGTACTTC.

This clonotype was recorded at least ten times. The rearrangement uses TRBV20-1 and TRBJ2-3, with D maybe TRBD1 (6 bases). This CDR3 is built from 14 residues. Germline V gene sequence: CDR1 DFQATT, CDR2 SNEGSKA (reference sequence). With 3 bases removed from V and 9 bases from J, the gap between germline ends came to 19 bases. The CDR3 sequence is CSASHLRDTGTQYF. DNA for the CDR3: TGCAGTGCTAGTCACCTTAGGGACACCGGGACGCAGTATTTT.

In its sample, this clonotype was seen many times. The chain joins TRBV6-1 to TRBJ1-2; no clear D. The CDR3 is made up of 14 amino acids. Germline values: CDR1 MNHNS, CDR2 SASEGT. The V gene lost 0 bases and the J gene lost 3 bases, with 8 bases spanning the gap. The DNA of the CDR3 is TGTGCCAGCAGTGAAGCCGGCGGGTACTATGGCTACACCTTC. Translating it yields CASSEAGGYYGYTF.

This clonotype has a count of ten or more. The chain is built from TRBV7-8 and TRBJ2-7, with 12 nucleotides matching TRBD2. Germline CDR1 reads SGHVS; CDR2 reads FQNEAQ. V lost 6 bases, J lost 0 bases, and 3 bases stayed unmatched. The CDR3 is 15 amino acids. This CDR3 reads CASRVTSGGSYEQYF. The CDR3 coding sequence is TGTGCCAGCAGGGTGACTAGCGGGGGCTCCTACGAGCAGTACTTC.

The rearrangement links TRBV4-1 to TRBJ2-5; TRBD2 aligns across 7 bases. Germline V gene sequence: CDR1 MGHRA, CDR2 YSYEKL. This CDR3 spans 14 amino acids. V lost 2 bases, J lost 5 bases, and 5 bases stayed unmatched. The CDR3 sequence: CASSQIAGRETQYF. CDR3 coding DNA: TGCGCCAGCAGCCAAATCGCCGGGAGGGAGACCCAGTACTTC.

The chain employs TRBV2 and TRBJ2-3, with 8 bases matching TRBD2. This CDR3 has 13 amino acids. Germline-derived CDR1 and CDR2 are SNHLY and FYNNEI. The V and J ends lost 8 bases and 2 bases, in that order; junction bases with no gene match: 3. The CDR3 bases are TGTGCCAGCTCGGGGGGGCTCACAGATACGCAGTATTTT. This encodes CASSGGLTDTQYF.

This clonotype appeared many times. DNA for the CDR3: TGTGCCAGCAGGCCCACAGGGTCCGGCGAGACCCAGTACTTC. This gives the protein CASRPTGSGETQYF. This chain uses TRBV12-3 or TRBV12-4 with TRBJ2-5, with D perhaps TRBD1 (6 bases). Trimming took off 6 bases at V and 5 bases at J, with 16 bases between the two ends. The CDR3 loop spans 14 amino acids.

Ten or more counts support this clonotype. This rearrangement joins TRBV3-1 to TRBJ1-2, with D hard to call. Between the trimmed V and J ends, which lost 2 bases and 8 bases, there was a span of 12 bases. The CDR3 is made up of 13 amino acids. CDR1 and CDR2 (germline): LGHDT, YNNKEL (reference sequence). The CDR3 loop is CASSQSPPRGYTF. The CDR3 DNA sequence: TGTGCCAGCAGCCAAAGCCCCCCGAGGGGCTACACCTTC.

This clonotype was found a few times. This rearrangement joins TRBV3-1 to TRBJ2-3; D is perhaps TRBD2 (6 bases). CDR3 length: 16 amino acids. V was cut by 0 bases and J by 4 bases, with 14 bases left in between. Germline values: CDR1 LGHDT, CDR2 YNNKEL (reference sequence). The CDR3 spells CASSQEWRGGPDTQYF. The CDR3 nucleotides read TGTGCCAGCAGCCAAGAGTGGCGGGGTGGGCCAGATACGCAGTATTTT.

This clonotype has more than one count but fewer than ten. This chain's CDR3 is CATSRDWASYNSPLHF. The CDR3 nucleotides are TGTGCCACCAGCAGAGATTGGGCATCCTATAATTCACCCCTCCACTTT. This chain connects TRBV15 to TRBJ1-6; D uncertain. The length of the CDR3 is 16 residues. Germline V lookup: CDR1 LNHNV, CDR2 YYDKDF (reference sequence). V was shortened by 0 bases and J by 1 base, with 7 bases between the two germline ends.

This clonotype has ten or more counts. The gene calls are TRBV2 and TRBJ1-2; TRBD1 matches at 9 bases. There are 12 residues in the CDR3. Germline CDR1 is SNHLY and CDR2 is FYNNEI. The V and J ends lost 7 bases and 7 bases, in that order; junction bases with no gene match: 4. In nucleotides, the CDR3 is TGTGCCAGCACTACGACAGGGGGTGGCTACACCTTC. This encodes CASTTTGGGYTF.

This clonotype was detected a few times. The CDR3 nucleotides are TGCGCCAGCAGCTTCGGCCGGGGGCTAGCGGGGAGCTCCTACGAGCAGTACTTC. It codes for CASSFGRGLAGSSYEQYF. This rearrangement joins TRBV5-1 to TRBJ2-7; 9 nucleotides line up with TRBD2. From germline, CDR1 is SGHRS and CDR2 YFSETQ. The CDR3 is made up of 18 amino acids. V lost 2 bases, J lost 0 bases, and 12 bases stayed unmatched.